This TCR beta chain was observed in a study of immune heterogeneity within non-small cell lung tumors. Study-wide findings and caveats: Alongside site-unique high-frequency clones, identical dominant CDR3 beta clonotypes recurred across tumor sites within a patient.

This CDR3 region has 15 residues. Germline V lookup: CDR1 MNHEY, CDR2 SVGEGT. Between the trimmed V and J ends, which lost 1 base and 9 bases, there was a span of 16 bases. A first 10-cycle multiplex round used 32 V-gene and 13 J-gene primers on TCR beta CDR3. Via MiXCR, TCRdb re-called the multiplex PCR reads, giving one row per CDR3 protein. The sample lists some 21,000 distinct CDR3 sequences, more than 25% occurring once. Template was bulk tumor genomic DNA, about 600 ng per sample. Biopsies that were spaced far apart were taken, several per primary tumor, during surgery. Enrolled individuals presented with untreated, newly diagnosed non-small cell lung cancer and received curative surgery. This clonotype was detected many times. Antigen specificity is unknown.

The source material was lung tumor tissue. The receptor comes from a man aged 35-49 years with non-small cell lung cancer. This chain joins TRBV6-2 or TRBV6-3 and TRBJ1-5; D call uncertain. CDR3 sequence: CASSYWAGPEWPQHF. The CDR3, as DNA: TGTGCCAGCAGTTACTGGGCAGGTCCGGAGTGGCCCCAGCATTTT.